Presented here are 8 T cell receptor beta chains from one specimen sequenced in a study of beta chain features in type 1 diabetes. Antigen specificity for these receptors is unknown. The study reverse transcribed the entire isolated RNA, so it sequenced expressed TCRB transcripts. Produced via immunoSEQ multiplex PCR; TCRdb's table is partial and in-frame only. Here the sample spans under 350,000 clones, about 13% being singletons. Study conclusions and caveats: Moderate but significant shortening of TCRB CDR3s was recorded in all four CD4+ subsets from Type 1 diabetes patients.

The specimen sequenced was naive CD4+ T cells from blood. These receptors were obtained from a man under 40 with type 1 diabetes.

Only a few counts were recorded for this clone. The rearrangement uses TRBV5-1 and TRBJ2-3; D may be TRBD1 (5 bases). Trimming removed 7 bases at V and 6 bases at J, with 15 bases between. The CDR3 has 13 amino acids. Looked up from germline, CDR1 is SGHRS and CDR2 is YFSETQ. Here the CDR3 DNA reads TGCGCCAGCCGCATAATGGACAAGGATACGCAGTATTTT. Amino acids: CASRIMDKDTQYF.

This clone was seen only a few times. The chain carries TRBV29-1 and TRBJ2-1, with 9 nucleotides matching TRBD1. Germline assignment: CDR1 SQVTM and CDR2 ANQGSEA. This CDR3 is built from 16 residues. The ends lost 3 bases at V and 8 bases at J; junction bases unmatched: 14. Here the CDR3 DNA reads TGCAGCGTTGAGGGTCGAGGGACAGGGACCCTCCATGAGCAGTTCTTC. This sequence encodes CSVEGRGTGTLHEQFF.

CDR3 DNA: TGTGCCAGCAGCCAGGAGGCGGGAACTAGCGGGAGACAAGAGACCCAGTACTTC. It translates to CASSQEAGTSGRQETQYF. This chain uses TRBV4-2 with TRBJ2-5; 11 bases fit TRBD2. V lost 3 bases to trimming and J lost 2 bases; unmatched junction nucleotides: 11. Germline V gene data show CDR1 as LGHNA and CDR2 as YNFKEQ. The CDR3 extends over 18 amino acids.

This chain joins TRBV4-3 and TRBJ2-1; 14 nucleotides align to TRBD2. The germline V gene has CDR1 LGHNA and CDR2 YSLEER. V trimming: 4 bases; J trimming: 9 bases; junction bases outside the gene matches: 8. CDR3 length equals 16 residues. The CDR3 coding sequence is TGCGCCAGCAGCCGGGGACTAGCGGGAGTGTTCGGTGAGCAGTTCTTC. Amino acid sequence: CASSRGLAGVFGEQFF.

This chain connects TRBV30 to TRBJ2-5; D is possibly TRBD1 (5 bases). CDR3 length: 14 residues. Germline V gives CDR1 GTSNPN, CDR2 SVGIG (reference sequence). V was clipped by 2 bases and J by 6 bases, with 16 bases between them. CDR3 DNA: TGTGCCTGGAGTAGGGGCTTCCCCGAGAAGACCCAGTACTTC. Protein: CAWSRGFPEKTQYF.

This clone was recorded a few times. This rearrangement joins TRBV7-2 to TRBJ2-3, with D perhaps matching TRBD1 (5 bases). The V gene's germline CDR1 is SGHTA and CDR2 FQGNSA. This CDR3 spans 16 amino acids. V was trimmed by 1 base and J by 2 bases, leaving 13 bases between them. Written as DNA, the CDR3 is TGTGCCAGCAGCTTAGACGACAGTTCGCCCACAGATACGCAGTATTTT. Its protein product is CASSLDDSSPTDTQYF.

The chain links TRBV6-4 to TRBJ2-3, with 7 bases aligning to TRBD1. Germline assignment: CDR1 MRHNA and CDR2 SNTAGT. The V and J ends lost 4 bases and 6 bases, in that order; junction bases with no gene match: 4. The CDR3 has 13 residues. This chain's CDR3 is CASSGMTGDTQYF. The CDR3 region has the DNA TGTGCCAGCAGTGGCATGACAGGGGATACGCAGTATTTT.

This sequence joins TRBV6-5 and TRBJ2-1; 9 positions match TRBD2. With 1 base clipped from V and 6 bases from J, the junction kept 7 bases outside the gene matches. CDR3 size: 16 residues. Looked up from germline, CDR1 is MNHEY and CDR2 is SVGAGI. CDR3 in amino acids: CASSYWVASGINEQFF. The CDR3 nucleotides are TGTGCCAGCAGTTACTGGGTTGCTAGCGGGATCAATGAGCAGTTCTTC.